Below are 13 T cell receptor beta chains sequenced from a single sample in a study of blood T cell repertoires in COVID-19 (dated by TCRdb to the early 2020s). Library prep was done by the immunoSEQ multiplex PCR assay. TCRdb stores this immuneACCESS table with in-frame sequences only. Part of the clones is absent; in the studies checked, under half of the shortfall reflects unresolved V genes, and no reason is known for the rest. Counted in this sample were approximately 85,000 clones; about 86% of them appeared once. In total, the top ten clones hold 20% to 25% of the sample. The sequencing input was peripheral blood. All receptors derive from a woman aged 80 or over in a cohort sampled during active or convalescent COVID-19.

J is TRBJ1-2 and V is TRBV6-1; D is unresolved. Trimming took 1 base from V and 2 from J, leaving 8 bases between them. Germline CDR1 and CDR2: MNHNS and SASEGT. The CDR3 consists of 14 residues. CDR3 in amino acids: CASSEVGGNYGYTF. The CDR3 DNA is TGTGCCAGCAGTGAAGTTGGAGGGAACTATGGCTACACCTTC.

The V and J genes are TRBV7-6 and TRBJ2-1; a possible D gene is TRBD2 (7 bases). Germline V gene lookup returns CDR1 SGHVS and CDR2 FNYEAQ. The length of the CDR3 is 15 residues. The V end was cut by 5 bases, the J end by 7 bases, with 18 bases between. The DNA for the CDR3 is TGTGCCAGCAGCCCGCGAGAGGGAGGGGGGAATGAGCAGTTCTTC. Its protein is CASSPREGGGNEQFF.

The CDR3 loop reads CASSPRRNPYGYTF. The CDR3 bases are TGTGCCAGCAGCCCGAGGAGGAACCCCTATGGCTACACCTTC. This chain uses TRBV3-1 (or the pseudogene TRBV3-2) with TRBJ1-2; D remains ambiguous. CDR3 length equals 14 residues. V was trimmed by 4 bases and J by 4 bases, leaving 13 bases between them. Germline loops: CDR1 LGHDT, CDR2 YNNKEL (reference sequence).

J is TRBJ2-1 and V is TRBV4-1, with TRBD1 as a possible D gene (5 bases). Germline CDR1 MGHRA, CDR2 YSYEKL. The V end was cut by 4 bases, the J end by 0 bases, with 16 bases between. The CDR3 sequence is 17 residues long. The CDR3 nucleotides read TGCGCCAGCAGCCGCCGAACCCAGGGAAGCTCCTACAATGAGCAGTTCTTC. This encodes CASSRRTQGSSYNEQFF.

This clone was recorded only once. The chain employs TRBV11-2 and TRBJ2-7; the D gene is possibly TRBD1 (5 bases). This CDR3 has 14 amino acids. The germline V gene has CDR1 SGHAT and CDR2 FQNNGV. CDR3 sequence reads: CASSLGIRGATWDV. The CDR3 DNA reads TGTGCCAGCAGCTTAGGTATAAGGGGTGCCACCTGGGACGTC.

This CDR3 reads CASSSGTTYSYEQYF. The CDR3 DNA is TGTGCCAGCAGCTCAGGGACAACATACTCCTACGAGCAGTACTTC. The chain recombines TRBV5-4 with TRBJ2-7; tentative D call: TRBD1 (6 bases). V lost 3 bases, J lost 0 bases, and 13 bases lay in between. The V gene's germline CDR1 is SGHNT and CDR2 YYREEE (reference sequence). This CDR3 has 15 residues.

A few counts support this clone. This sequence joins TRBV6-5 and TRBJ1-5; D gene ambiguous. CDR1 and CDR2 from the germline V gene are MNHEY and SVGAGI. CDR3 length: 15 residues. V dropped 6 bases and J dropped 0 bases, with 12 bases sitting between them. CDR3 region: CASSQGLLSNQPQHF. As DNA, the CDR3 is TGTGCCAGCAGCCAAGGACTGCTTAGCAATCAGCCCCAGCATTTT.

The CDR3 nucleotides are TGTGCCAGCAGCCAAGAGAGATTATCTAATGAAAAACTGTTTTTT. Its translation: CASSQERLSNEKLFF. The gene calls are TRBV3-1 (or the pseudogene TRBV3-2) and TRBJ1-4; no clear D gene. V shed 0 bases and J shed 3 bases, with 8 bases lying between them. Per the germline V gene, CDR1 is LGHDT and CDR2 is YNNKEL (reference sequence). The CDR3 has 15 amino acids.

V and J are TRBV18 and TRBJ1-1; 8 bases align to TRBD1. In germline, CDR1 is KGHSH, CDR2 LQKENI. This CDR3 is 13 amino acids long. The J segment lost 4 bases and the V segment lost 7 bases, leaving 5 bases of the junction unmatched. CDR3 sequence (DNA): TGTGCCAGCTTACGGGACAGGAGCACTGAAGCTTTCTTT. Translating it yields CASLRDRSTEAFF.

This chain uses TRBV9 with TRBJ2-3; 10 bases are shared with TRBD2. The V gene end was trimmed by 0 bases and the J gene end by 1 base; junction bases not matched to a gene: 5. The CDR3 is made up of 17 amino acids. Germline V gene data show CDR1 as SGDLS and CDR2 as YYNGEE. CDR3 sequence reads: CASSVAPLAGGTDTQYF. CDR3 DNA sequence: TGTGCCAGCAGCGTAGCCCCTCTAGCGGGGGGCACAGATACGCAGTATTTT.

The chain recombines TRBV3-1 (or the pseudogene TRBV3-2) with TRBJ1-3; 8 bases align to TRBD1. Germline CDR1 and CDR2: LGHDT and YNNKEL (reference sequence). The CDR3 length is 13 residues. Losses at the gene ends were 5 bases for V and 4 bases for J; bases not matched to a gene: 1. The CDR3 nucleotides read TGTGCCAGCAGCGGGACAGGAGGAAACACCATATATTTT. Its translation: CASSGTGGNTIYF.

The rearrangement uses TRBV11-3 and TRBJ2-5; 15 positions agree with TRBD2. The V gene's germline CDR1 is SGHNT and CDR2 YENEEA. The trim removed 4 bases at V and 4 bases at J, leaving 7 bases unmatched. The CDR3 sequence is 17 residues long. The CDR3 is CASSSGLAGGPVETQYF. In nucleotides, the CDR3 is TGTGCCAGCAGCTCCGGACTAGCGGGAGGGCCTGTAGAGACCCAGTACTTC.

The chain couples TRBV5-1 to TRBJ2-2; 10 bases fit TRBD2. V shed 3 bases, J shed 1 base, and the junction held 3 bases outside the gene matches. In germline, CDR1 is SGHRS, CDR2 YFSETQ. This CDR3 is built from 16 residues. The CDR3 loop reads CASSSWTSGNTGELFF. CDR3 DNA sequence: TGCGCCAGCAGCTCCTGGACTAGCGGGAACACCGGGGAGCTGTTTTTT.